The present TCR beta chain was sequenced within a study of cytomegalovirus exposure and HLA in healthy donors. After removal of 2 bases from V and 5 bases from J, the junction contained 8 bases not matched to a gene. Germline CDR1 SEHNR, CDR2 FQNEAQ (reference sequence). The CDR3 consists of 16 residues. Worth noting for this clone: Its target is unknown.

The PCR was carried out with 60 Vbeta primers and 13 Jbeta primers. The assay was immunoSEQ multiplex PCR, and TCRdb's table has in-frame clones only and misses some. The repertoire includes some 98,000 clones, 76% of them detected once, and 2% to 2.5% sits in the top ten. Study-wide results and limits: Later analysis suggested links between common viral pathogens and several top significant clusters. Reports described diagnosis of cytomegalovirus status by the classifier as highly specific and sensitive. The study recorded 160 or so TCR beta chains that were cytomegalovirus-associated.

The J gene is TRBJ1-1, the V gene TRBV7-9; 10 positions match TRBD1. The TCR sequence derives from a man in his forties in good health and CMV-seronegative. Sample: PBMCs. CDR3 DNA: TGTGCCAGCAGCTTAATATCCGGGACAGGGGATACTGAAGCTTTCTTT. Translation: CASSLISGTGDTEAFF.